This is a list of T cell receptor beta chains from one sample in a study of blood T cells in healthy people across ages. TCRdb analysed the 5' RACE reads with MiXCR anew, one entry per CDR3 protein. The sample holds about 1.8 million distinct CDR3 sequences, 49% seen once. Sequencing was done on a sample of blood. The receptor set was obtained from a woman in her thirties or forties in good health. Both conserved end residues are part of each CDR3. Each record gives: CDR3 DNA, CDR3 protein, J gene, V gene, clone size, D gene. A D gene is named only where the DNA matches it firmly. Expanded clones get a size class; other rows say once, few or many, or leave the size out.

cdr3_nt: TGCAGCCTCAGGGGTCTTGGAGATACGCAGTATTTT; cdr3_aa: CSLRGLGDTQYF; j_call: TRBJ2-3; v_call: TRBV29-1; clone_size: NA; d_call: NA
cdr3_nt: TGCAGCGTAGACCGGACAGGGAGGAACACTGAAGCTTTCTTT; cdr3_aa: CSVDRTGRNTEAFF; j_call: TRBJ1-1; v_call: TRBV29-1; clone_size: NA; d_call: TRBD1
cdr3_nt: TGTGCTAGTGGTGCCGCCGGGACAGGCCCCGACACAGATACGCAGTATTTT; cdr3_aa: CASGAAGTGPDTDTQYF; j_call: TRBJ2-3; v_call: TRBV12-5; clone_size: NA; d_call: TRBD1
cdr3_nt: TGTGCCAGCAGCGTTGGGACAGGGGTATTCCAAGAGACCCAGTACTTC; cdr3_aa: CASSVGTGVFQETQYF; j_call: TRBJ2-5; v_call: TRBV13; clone_size: few; d_call: TRBD1
cdr3_nt: TGTGCCAGCAGTTACTTAAGGCGGCAGCGGGGATTGGGGACCCAGTACTTC; cdr3_aa: CASSYLRRQRGLGTQYF; j_call: TRBJ2-5; v_call: TRBV6-6; clone_size: NA; d_call: TRBD2
cdr3_nt: TGCAGTGCTAGAGTTTACAAGGGGGCGCGAGGCTACACCTTC; cdr3_aa: CSARVYKGARGYTF; j_call: TRBJ1-2; v_call: TRBV20-1; clone_size: NA; d_call: TRBD1
cdr3_nt: TGTGCCATCAGTGAGTCCCAGGGACTAGCGGGGCGCACAGATACGCAGTATTTT; cdr3_aa: CAISESQGLAGRTDTQYF; j_call: TRBJ2-3; v_call: TRBV10-3; clone_size: NA; d_call: TRBD2
cdr3_nt: TGTGCCACCAGCGGGTCCCGGGGCTACACCTTC; cdr3_aa: CATSGSRGYTF; j_call: TRBJ1-2; v_call: TRBV15; clone_size: NA; d_call: NA
cdr3_nt: TGTGCCAGCAGCCCTCCGGGACAGGAGGGCACAGATACGCAGTATTTT; cdr3_aa: CASSPPGQEGTDTQYF; j_call: TRBJ2-3; v_call: TRBV7-2; clone_size: few; d_call: TRBD1
cdr3_nt: TGTGCCGGCAGTTACCCTCGGGGACAGGCCTACAATGAGCGGTACTTC; cdr3_aa: CAGSYPRGQAYNERYF; j_call: TRBJ2-5; v_call: TRBV6-2/TRBV6-3; clone_size: NA; d_call: TRBD1
cdr3_nt: TGTGCCAGCACCCCTGGGGAGGCAGAGACCCAGTACTTC; cdr3_aa: CASTPGEAETQYF; j_call: TRBJ2-5; v_call: TRBV6-5; clone_size: NA; d_call: NA
cdr3_nt: TGCAGTGCTAGGGGTCCCAGCTCCTACAATGAGCAGTTCTTC; cdr3_aa: CSARGPSSYNEQFF; j_call: TRBJ2-1; v_call: TRBV20-1; clone_size: NA; d_call: NA
cdr3_nt: TGCGCCAGCAGTTCTCGAAGCGGGGGGCATGAGCAGTACTTC; cdr3_aa: CASSSRSGGHEQYF; j_call: TRBJ2-5; v_call: TRBV5-1; clone_size: few; d_call: TRBD2
cdr3_nt: TGTGCCAGCAGTTTATTGGACAGTTCCTATGGCTACACCTTC; cdr3_aa: CASSLLDSSYGYTF; j_call: TRBJ1-2; v_call: TRBV6-5; clone_size: NA; d_call: NA
cdr3_nt: TGTGCCAGCAGTGATTTGGCCGGGGCAGACATTCAGTACTTC; cdr3_aa: CASSDLAGADIQYF; j_call: TRBJ2-4; v_call: TRBV6-1; clone_size: NA; d_call: NA
cdr3_nt: TGTGCCAGCAGCCCGGAGGGACAGATGCAAGAGACCCAGTACTTC; cdr3_aa: CASSPEGQMQETQYF; j_call: TRBJ2-5; v_call: TRBV4-2; clone_size: few; d_call: NA
cdr3_nt: TGTGCCAGCAGTCCATATCAGACAGGGGTGGAGACCCAGTACTTC; cdr3_aa: CASSPYQTGVETQYF; j_call: TRBJ2-5; v_call: TRBV27; clone_size: NA; d_call: TRBD1
cdr3_nt: TGCGCCAGCAGCCTAGGACAGCCTGATAATGAAAAACTGTTTTTT; cdr3_aa: CASSLGQPDNEKLFF; j_call: TRBJ1-4; v_call: TRBV4-3; clone_size: NA; d_call: NA
cdr3_nt: TGCGCCAGCAACTCCGGACAGGGAAGCTCCTACGAGCAGTACTTC; cdr3_aa: CASNSGQGSSYEQYF; j_call: TRBJ2-7; v_call: TRBV5-1; clone_size: few; d_call: TRBD1
cdr3_nt: TGCAGTGCTAGCCCCGGGACGGTGATTTCCTACGAGCAGTACTTC; cdr3_aa: CSASPGTVISYEQYF; j_call: TRBJ2-7; v_call: TRBV20-1; clone_size: NA; d_call: NA
cdr3_nt: TGTGCCAGCAGTTGGGGGGGGTTAGACTACAATGAGCAGTACTTC; cdr3_aa: CASSWGGLDYNEQYF; j_call: TRBJ2-7; v_call: TRBV6-5; clone_size: NA; d_call: TRBD2
cdr3_nt: TGTGCCAGCAGTTTATGGTCGGCAACAAATCAGCCCCAGCATTTT; cdr3_aa: CASSLWSATNQPQHF; j_call: TRBJ1-5; v_call: TRBV27; clone_size: NA; d_call: NA
cdr3_nt: TGTGCCAGCCAGGGTTTGGATTCACCCCTCCACTTT; cdr3_aa: CASQGLDSPLHF; j_call: TRBJ1-6; v_call: TRBV6-8; clone_size: NA; d_call: NA
cdr3_nt: TGTGCCAGCAGCCCGGGACAGCGTGAAAACATTCAGTACTTC; cdr3_aa: CASSPGQRENIQYF; j_call: TRBJ2-4; v_call: TRBV5-6; clone_size: NA; d_call: TRBD1
cdr3_nt: TGTGCCAGCAGCCAAGAAGGAAGCGGGGTTTACAATGAGCAGTTCTTC; cdr3_aa: CASSQEGSGVYNEQFF; j_call: TRBJ2-1; v_call: TRBV4-2; clone_size: NA; d_call: TRBD2
cdr3_nt: TGCGCCAGCAGCCCCTCGCGGGTCTATAATTCACCCCTCCACTTT; cdr3_aa: CASSPSRVYNSPLHF; j_call: TRBJ1-6; v_call: TRBV4-3; clone_size: NA; d_call: NA
cdr3_nt: TGCAGCGTTGAAGACACAGATAAATCCTACGAGCAGTACTTC; cdr3_aa: CSVEDTDKSYEQYF; j_call: TRBJ2-7; v_call: TRBV29-1; clone_size: NA; d_call: NA
cdr3_nt: TGTGCCAGCAGTGAAGGAGGGATAGCTAACTATGGCTACACCTTC; cdr3_aa: CASSEGGIANYGYTF; j_call: TRBJ1-2; v_call: TRBV25-1; clone_size: NA; d_call: NA
cdr3_nt: TGCGCCAGCAGCCAAGACTCAGGGAGGTCTAGCACAGATACGCAGTATTTT; cdr3_aa: CASSQDSGRSSTDTQYF; j_call: TRBJ2-3; v_call: TRBV4-3; clone_size: NA; d_call: NA
cdr3_nt: TGCAGCGTCCCCTCGGCGGCGGCTGGCTACACCTTC; cdr3_aa: CSVPSAAAGYTF; j_call: TRBJ1-2; v_call: TRBV29-1; clone_size: NA; d_call: NA
cdr3_nt: TGTGCCACGGGACAGGGACAAGAGACCCAGTACTTC; cdr3_aa: CATGQGQETQYF; j_call: TRBJ2-5; v_call: TRBV10-3; clone_size: many; d_call: TRBD1
cdr3_nt: TGCGCCAGCAGCTTCGGAGCGGGAGCCACCGGGGAGCTGTTTTTT; cdr3_aa: CASSFGAGATGELFF; j_call: TRBJ2-2; v_call: TRBV5-1; clone_size: once; d_call: TRBD2
cdr3_nt: TGTGCCAGCAGGCCACGGAAGAACACTGAAGCTTTCTTT; cdr3_aa: CASRPRKNTEAFF; j_call: TRBJ1-1; v_call: TRBV12-3/TRBV12-4; clone_size: NA; d_call: NA
cdr3_nt: TGTGCCATCAGTGAGGAGGGGACAGACTACGAGCAGTACTTC; cdr3_aa: CAISEEGTDYEQYF; j_call: TRBJ2-7; v_call: TRBV10-3; clone_size: NA; d_call: TRBD1
cdr3_nt: TGCGCCACCAGCCCCCTGGGGCTAGCGGGTACAGATACGCAGTATTTT; cdr3_aa: CATSPLGLAGTDTQYF; j_call: TRBJ2-3; v_call: TRBV15; clone_size: NA; d_call: TRBD2
cdr3_nt: TGTGCCAGCAGCCTAGAGGGAAGCGGGGGCACAGATACGCAGTATTTT; cdr3_aa: CASSLEGSGGTDTQYF; j_call: TRBJ2-3; v_call: TRBV14; clone_size: few; d_call: TRBD2
cdr3_nt: TGCAGTGCTAGAGATACGGAACGGGGGGCCTTCCAGGAGACCCAGTACTTC; cdr3_aa: CSARDTERGAFQETQYF; j_call: TRBJ2-5; v_call: TRBV20-1; clone_size: few; d_call: NA